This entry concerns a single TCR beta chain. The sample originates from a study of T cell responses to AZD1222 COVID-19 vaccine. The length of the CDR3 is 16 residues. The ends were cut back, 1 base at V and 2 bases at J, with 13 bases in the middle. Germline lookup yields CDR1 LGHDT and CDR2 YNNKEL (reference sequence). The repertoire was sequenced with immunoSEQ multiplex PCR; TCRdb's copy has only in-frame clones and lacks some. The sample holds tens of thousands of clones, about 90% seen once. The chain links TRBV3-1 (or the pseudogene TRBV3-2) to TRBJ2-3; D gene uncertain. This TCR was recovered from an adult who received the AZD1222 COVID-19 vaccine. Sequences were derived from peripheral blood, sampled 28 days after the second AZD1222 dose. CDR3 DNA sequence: TGTGCCAGCAGCCAAGTATCTCTTCGGTCCACAGATACGCAGTATTTT. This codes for CASSQVSLRSTDTQYF.